This is a list of T cell receptor beta chains from one sample in a study of cytomegalovirus exposure and HLA in healthy donors. Generated by immunoSEQ multiplex PCR, the TCRdb table keeps only in-frame clones and is missing some. The sample lists 150,000 to 200,000 clones; 60% to 80% were seen once. Sequencing used PBMCs. The receptors were gathered from a man younger than 35 in good health and CMV-seropositive. The conserved cysteine and the conserved F or W are not part of the CDR3 here. Each record gives: D gene, V gene, J gene, CDR3 length, CDR3 protein. A D gene is named only where the DNA matches it firmly.

TRBD1,TRBV5-1,TRBJ2-1,12,ASSLGTGTVEQF
.,TRBV7-9,TRBJ1-2,12,ASSSPEVGFGYT
TRBD1,TRBV28,TRBJ1-2,13,ASRLRDRPNYGYT
TRBD2,TRBV28,TRBJ2-2,13,ASGSGSVGTGELF
.,TRBV4-1,TRBJ2-3,13,ASSQDQIATDTQY
.,TRBV29-1,TRBJ1-4,10,SAQSANEKLF
TRBD1,TRBV27,TRBJ1-1,13,ASSPPAGGMQEAF
.,TRBV13,TRBJ1-2,11,ASSYGQGYGYT
TRBD2,TRBV7-9,TRBJ2-1,13,ASSLGTSGRSEQF
TRBD1,TRBV30,TRBJ2-2,13,AWGGQVANTGELF
TRBD1,TRBV7-9,TRBJ2-3,10,ASSLDRGKEY
.,TRBV18,TRBJ2-1,14,ASSPRQASSYNEQF
TRBD1,TRBV5-1,TRBJ1-1,14,ASSSLTRDRNTEAF